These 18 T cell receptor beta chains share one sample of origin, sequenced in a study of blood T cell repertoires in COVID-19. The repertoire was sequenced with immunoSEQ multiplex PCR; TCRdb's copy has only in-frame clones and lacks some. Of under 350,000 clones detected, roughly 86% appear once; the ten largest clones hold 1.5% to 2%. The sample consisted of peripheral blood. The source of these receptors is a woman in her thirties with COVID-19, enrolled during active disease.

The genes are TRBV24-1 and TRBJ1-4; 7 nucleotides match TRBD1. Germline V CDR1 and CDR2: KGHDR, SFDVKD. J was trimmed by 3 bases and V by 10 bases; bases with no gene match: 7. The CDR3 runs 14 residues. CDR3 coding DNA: TGTGCCACAGAACAGGGGACTTCTAATGAAAAACTGTTTTTT. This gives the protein CATEQGTSNEKLFF.

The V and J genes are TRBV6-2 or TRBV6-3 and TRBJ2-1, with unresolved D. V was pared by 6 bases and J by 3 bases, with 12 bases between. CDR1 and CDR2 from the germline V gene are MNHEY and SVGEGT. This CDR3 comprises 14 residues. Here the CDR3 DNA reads TGTGCCAGCAGCCCCAGATCCCACTACAATGAGCAGTTCTTC. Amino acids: CASSPRSHYNEQFF.

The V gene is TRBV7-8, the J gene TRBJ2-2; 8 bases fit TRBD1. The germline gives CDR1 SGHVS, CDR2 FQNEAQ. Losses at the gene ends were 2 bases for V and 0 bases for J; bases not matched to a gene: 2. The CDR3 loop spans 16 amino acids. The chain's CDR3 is CASSLHRGANTGELFF. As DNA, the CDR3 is TGTGCCAGCAGCTTACACAGGGGGGCGAACACCGGGGAGCTGTTTTTT.

The CDR3 reads CASTKQGVNYGYTF. The CDR3 coding sequence is TGTGCCAGCACTAAACAGGGAGTGAACTATGGCTACACCTTC. The rearrangement uses TRBV6-5 and TRBJ1-2, with D perhaps TRBD1 (6 bases). The germline gives CDR1 MNHEY, CDR2 SVGAGI. Deletions cut 7 bases from V and 2 bases from J, with 14 bases between. The CDR3 spans 14 residues.

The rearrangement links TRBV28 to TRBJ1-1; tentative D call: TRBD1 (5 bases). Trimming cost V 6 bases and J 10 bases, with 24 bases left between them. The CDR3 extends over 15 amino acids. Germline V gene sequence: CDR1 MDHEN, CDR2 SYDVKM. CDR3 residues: CASSVTGVEPRGAFF. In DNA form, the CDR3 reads TGTGCCAGCAGCGTGACGGGGGTCGAACCACGTGGAGCTTTCTTT.

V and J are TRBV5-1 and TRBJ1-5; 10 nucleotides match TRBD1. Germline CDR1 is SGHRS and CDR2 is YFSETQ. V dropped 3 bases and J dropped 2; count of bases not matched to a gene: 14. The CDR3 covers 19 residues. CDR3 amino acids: CASSYWDRGVSLGNQPQHF. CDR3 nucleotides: TGCGCCAGCAGCTACTGGGACAGGGGCGTCAGTTTGGGCAATCAGCCCCAGCATTTT.

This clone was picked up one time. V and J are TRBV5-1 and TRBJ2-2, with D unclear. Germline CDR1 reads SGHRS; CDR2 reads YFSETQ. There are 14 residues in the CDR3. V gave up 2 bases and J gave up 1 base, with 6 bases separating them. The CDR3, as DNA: TGCGCCAGCAGCTTCCGAGGGAACACCGGGGAGCTGTTTTTT. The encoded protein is CASSFRGNTGELFF.

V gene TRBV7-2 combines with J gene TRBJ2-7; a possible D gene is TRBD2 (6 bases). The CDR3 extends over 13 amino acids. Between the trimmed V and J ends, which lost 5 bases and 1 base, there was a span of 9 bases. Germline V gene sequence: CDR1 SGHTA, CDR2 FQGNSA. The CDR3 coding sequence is TGTGCCAGCAGCCGGGGGAGTTCCTACGAGCAGTACTTC. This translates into CASSRGSSYEQYF.

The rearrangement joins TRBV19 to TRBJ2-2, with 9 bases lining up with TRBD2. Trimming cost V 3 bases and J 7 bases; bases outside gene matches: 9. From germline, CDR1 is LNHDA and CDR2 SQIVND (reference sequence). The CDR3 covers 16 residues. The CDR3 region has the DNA TGTGCCAGTAGTATGGGACTAGCCTTGAAGAACGGGGAGCTGTTTTTT. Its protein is CASSMGLALKNGELFF.

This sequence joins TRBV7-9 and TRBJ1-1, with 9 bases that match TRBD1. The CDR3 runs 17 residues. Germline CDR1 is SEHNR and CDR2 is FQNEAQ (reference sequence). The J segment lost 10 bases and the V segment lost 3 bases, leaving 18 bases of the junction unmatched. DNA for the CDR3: TGTGCCAGCAGCTTTACTAAACTCCGGGACAGGGAGATGGTAGCTTTCTTT. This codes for CASSFTKLRDREMVAFF.

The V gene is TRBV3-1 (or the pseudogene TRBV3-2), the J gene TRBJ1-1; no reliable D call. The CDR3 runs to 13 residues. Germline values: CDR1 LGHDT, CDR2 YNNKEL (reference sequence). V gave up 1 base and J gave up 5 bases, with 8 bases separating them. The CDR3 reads CASSQGQTTEAFF. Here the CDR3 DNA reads TGTGCCAGCAGCCAAGGTCAAACTACTGAAGCTTTCTTT.

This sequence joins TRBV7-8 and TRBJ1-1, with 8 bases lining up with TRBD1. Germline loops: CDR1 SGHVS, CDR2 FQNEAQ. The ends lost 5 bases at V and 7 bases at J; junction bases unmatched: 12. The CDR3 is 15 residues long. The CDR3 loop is CASSQGGTGKDEAFF. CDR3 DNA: TGTGCCAGCAGCCAAGGGGGGACAGGTAAAGATGAAGCTTTCTTT.

CDR3 in amino acids: CASSYGTGNFGGNAGELFF. CDR3 sequence (DNA): TGTGCCAGCAGTTACGGGACAGGGAACTTCGGAGGAAATGCCGGGGAGCTGTTTTTT. The gene calls are TRBV6-2 or TRBV6-3 and TRBJ2-2, with 9 nucleotides matching TRBD1. The CDR3 is 19 residues long. Per germline, CDR1 MNHEY and CDR2 SVGEGT. V lost 2 bases to trimming and J lost 6 bases; unmatched junction nucleotides: 16.

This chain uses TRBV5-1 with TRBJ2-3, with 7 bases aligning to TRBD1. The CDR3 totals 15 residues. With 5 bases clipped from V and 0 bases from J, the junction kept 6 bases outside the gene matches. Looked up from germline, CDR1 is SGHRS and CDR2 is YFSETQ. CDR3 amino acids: CASSKQGKSTDTQYF. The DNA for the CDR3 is TGCGCCAGCAGTAAACAGGGGAAGAGCACAGATACGCAGTATTTT.

The CDR3 protein is CASSLEESSGNTIYF. CDR3 DNA sequence: TGTGCCAGCAGCTTAGAAGAGAGCTCTGGAAACACCATATATTTT. The chain combines TRBV7-6 with TRBJ1-3; D remains ambiguous. Trimming took off 1 base at V and 0 bases at J, with 7 bases between the two ends. The CDR3 spans 15 residues. CDR1 SGHVS and CDR2 FNYEAQ come from the germline V gene.

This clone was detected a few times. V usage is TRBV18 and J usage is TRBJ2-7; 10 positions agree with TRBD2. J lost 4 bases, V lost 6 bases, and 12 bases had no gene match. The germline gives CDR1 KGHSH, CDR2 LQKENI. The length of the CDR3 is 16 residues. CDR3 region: CASSTYPSGGRYEQYF. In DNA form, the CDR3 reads TGTGCCAGCTCCACTTACCCTAGCGGGGGTAGGTACGAGCAGTACTTC.

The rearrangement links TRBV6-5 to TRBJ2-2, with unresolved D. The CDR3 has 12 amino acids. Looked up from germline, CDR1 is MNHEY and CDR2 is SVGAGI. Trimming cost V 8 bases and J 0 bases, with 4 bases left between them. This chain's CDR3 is CASVTNTGELFF. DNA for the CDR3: TGTGCCAGCGTCACGAACACCGGGGAGCTGTTTTTT.

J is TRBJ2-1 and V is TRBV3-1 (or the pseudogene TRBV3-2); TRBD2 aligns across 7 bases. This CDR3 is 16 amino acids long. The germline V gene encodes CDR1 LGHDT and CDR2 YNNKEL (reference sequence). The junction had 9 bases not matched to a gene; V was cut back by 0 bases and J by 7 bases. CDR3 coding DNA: TGTGCCAGCAGCCAAGATTACGGGGGGTCGAGGAATGAGCAGTTCTTC. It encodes CASSQDYGGSRNEQFF.